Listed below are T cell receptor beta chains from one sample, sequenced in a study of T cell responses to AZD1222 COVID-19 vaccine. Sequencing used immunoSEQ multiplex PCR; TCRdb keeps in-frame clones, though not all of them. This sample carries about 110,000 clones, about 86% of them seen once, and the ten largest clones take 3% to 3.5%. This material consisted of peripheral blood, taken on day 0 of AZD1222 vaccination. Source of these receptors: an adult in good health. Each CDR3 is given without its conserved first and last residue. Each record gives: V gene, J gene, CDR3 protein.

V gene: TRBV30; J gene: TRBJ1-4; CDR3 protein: AWRQTVGKLF
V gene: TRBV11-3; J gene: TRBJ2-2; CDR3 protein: ASSLHGETGELF
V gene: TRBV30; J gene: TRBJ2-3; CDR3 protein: AWDTDTQY
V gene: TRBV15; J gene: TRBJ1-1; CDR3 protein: ATSRDRAEAF
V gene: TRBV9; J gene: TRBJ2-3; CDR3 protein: ASSLRLAGTSSTDTQY
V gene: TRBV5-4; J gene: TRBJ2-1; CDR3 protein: ASSQRQGGSNEQF
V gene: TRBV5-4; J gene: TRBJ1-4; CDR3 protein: ASSRSGGGNEKLF
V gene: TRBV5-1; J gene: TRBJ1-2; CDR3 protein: ASSQFRDRERNYGYT
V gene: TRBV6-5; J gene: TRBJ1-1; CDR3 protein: ASRAGTGNTEAF
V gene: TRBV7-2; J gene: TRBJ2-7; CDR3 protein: ASSLSPGGRRVY
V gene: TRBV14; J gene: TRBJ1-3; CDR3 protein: ASSQVRFSGNTIY
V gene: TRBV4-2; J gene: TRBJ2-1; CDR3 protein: ASSQSGQGGSREQF
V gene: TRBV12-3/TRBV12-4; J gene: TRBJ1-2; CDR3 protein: ASSKGDYGYT
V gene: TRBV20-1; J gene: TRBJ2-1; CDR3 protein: SASQLAGGNPYNEQF
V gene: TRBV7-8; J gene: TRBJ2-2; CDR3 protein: ASSRVGSGLNTGELF
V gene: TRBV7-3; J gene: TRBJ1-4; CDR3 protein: ASSSQGGGTNEKLF
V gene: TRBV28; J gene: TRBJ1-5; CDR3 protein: ASRGTGPGFRPQH
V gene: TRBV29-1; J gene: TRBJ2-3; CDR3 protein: SVEGSSGPVQLGFSDTQY
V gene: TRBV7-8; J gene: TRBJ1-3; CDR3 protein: ASSPARAGNTIY
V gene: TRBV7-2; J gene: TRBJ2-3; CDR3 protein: ASSSNSRGDTQY
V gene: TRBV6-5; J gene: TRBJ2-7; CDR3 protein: ATQGQGFYEQY
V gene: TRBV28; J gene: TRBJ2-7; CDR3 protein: ASSLPASGGYEQY
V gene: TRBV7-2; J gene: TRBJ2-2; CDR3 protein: ASSFQRGSAGELF
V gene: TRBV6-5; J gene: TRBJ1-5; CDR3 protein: ASNWELNQPQH
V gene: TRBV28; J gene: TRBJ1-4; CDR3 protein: ASSRGPNEKLF
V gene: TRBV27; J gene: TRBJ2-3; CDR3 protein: ASSLGSESDTQY
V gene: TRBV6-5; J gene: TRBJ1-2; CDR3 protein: ASSIRVKDGYT
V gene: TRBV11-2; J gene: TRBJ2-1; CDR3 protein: ASSLRTSGAYNEQF
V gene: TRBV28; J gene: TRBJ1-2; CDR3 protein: ASSPGSTSDGYT
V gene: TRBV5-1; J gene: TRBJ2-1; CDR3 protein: ASSLSGESYNEQF
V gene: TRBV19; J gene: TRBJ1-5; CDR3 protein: ASRWGINQPQH
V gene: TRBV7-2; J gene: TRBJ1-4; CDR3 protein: ASSPRPGQGAKLF
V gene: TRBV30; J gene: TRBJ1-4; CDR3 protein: AWSNRGLKLF